One sample yielded the 8 T cell receptor beta chains listed below, sequenced in a study of CD8 T cells in Susac syndrome (dated by TCRdb to the late 2010s). Receptor libraries were prepared by the immunoSEQ multiplex PCR assay. RNA was extracted using the RNeasy kit, and about 0.5 to 1 ug of the RNA was reverse transcribed with random hexamers. TCRdb took the public reads, trimmed them with fastp at Q25, ran MiXCR for clone calling and kept in-frame beta chains. Duplicate CDR3 protein sequences are folded into a single record with the most common DNA and genes. Within this sample are around 53,000 distinct CDR3 sequences, with 95% of them counted one time only. The ten top clones hold about 0.8% of the sample. Sequencing was carried out using CD8+ T cells from PBMCs. The receptors derive from a human donor with Susac syndrome.

The rearrangement joins TRBV15 to TRBJ2-1; D unclear. Deletions cut 9 bases from V and 6 bases from J, with 9 bases between. The CDR3 contains 11 residues. Germline lookup yields CDR1 LNHNV and CDR2 YYDKDF (reference sequence). The CDR3 protein is CATLRANEQFF. In nucleotides, the CDR3 is TGTGCCACGTTAAGGGCCAATGAGCAGTTCTTC.

This chain connects TRBV7-9 to TRBJ2-3; D is ambiguous. The CDR3 sequence is 12 residues long. The V and J ends lost 5 bases and 6 bases respectively, with 9 bases between them. The germline V gene has CDR1 SEHNR and CDR2 FQNEAQ (reference sequence). DNA of the CDR3: TGTGCCAGCAGCCTCCATGAGGATACGCAGTATTTT. This codes for CASSLHEDTQYF.

This chain joins TRBV6-5 and TRBJ2-7, with D perhaps TRBD2 (7 bases). The CDR3 spans 15 residues. The V and J ends lost 6 bases and 5 bases respectively, with 20 bases between them. The germline V gene encodes CDR1 MNHEY and CDR2 SVGAGI. The DNA of the CDR3 is TGTGCCAGCAGCCCCCCGGGGGGCAAGCATCACGAGCAGTACTTC. Translating gives CASSPPGGKHHEQYF.

This chain joins TRBV3-1 and TRBJ1-4; D gene ambiguous. Deletions cut 7 bases from V and 11 bases from J, with 14 bases between. There are 12 residues in the CDR3. From germline, CDR1 is LGHDT and CDR2 YNNKEL (reference sequence). CDR3 sequence reads: CASTPNARKLFF. CDR3 sequence (DNA): TGTGCCAGCACTCCTAATGCCCGGAAACTGTTTTTT.

The rearrangement joins TRBV12-3 or TRBV12-4 to TRBJ2-1, with D perhaps matching TRBD2 (6 bases). The CDR3 totals 15 residues. Trimming left V 5 bases short and J 5 bases short, with 16 bases between. Written as DNA, the CDR3 is TGTGCCAGCAGTCCAACCGTGGGGGGAAACAATGAGCAGTTCTTC. Translated: CASSPTVGGNNEQFF.

The J gene is TRBJ1-2, the V gene TRBV27; 7 bases are a match to TRBD1. Germline V lookup: CDR1 MNHEY, CDR2 SMNVEV (reference sequence). CDR3 length: 13 residues. The trim removed 5 bases at V and 3 bases at J, leaving 3 bases unmatched. CDR3 DNA: TGTGCCAGCAGTGGTGACAGGGACTATGGCTACACCTTC. Its protein product is CASSGDRDYGYTF.

The chain uses TRBV20-1 and TRBJ2-2, with D perhaps matching TRBD1 (5 bases). V was cut by 4 bases and J by 1 base, with 7 bases left in between. CDR3 length equals 13 residues. Germline V gene sequence: CDR1 DFQATT, CDR2 SNEGSKA (reference sequence). In DNA, the CDR3 is TGCAGTGCTAAAGGGGTGAACACCGGGGAGCTGTTTTTT. This encodes CSAKGVNTGELFF.

In DNA, the CDR3 is TGTGCCAGCAGCCAAATGATGGCGGGACGGTCCTACAATGAGCAGTTCTTC. This gives the protein CASSQMMAGRSYNEQFF. This chain connects TRBV4-2 to TRBJ2-1, with D perhaps TRBD2 (6 bases). V dropped 2 bases and J dropped 1 base, with 15 bases sitting between them. The CDR3 length is 17 residues. Germline values: CDR1 LGHNA, CDR2 YNFKEQ.